Below, 16 T cell receptor beta chains from the same sample are listed, as sequenced in a study of shared clonotypes between healthy human individuals. TCRdb's table, derived via immunoSEQ multiplex PCR, lists solely in-frame clones and lacks some. The sample lists a few million clones; less than 95% were seen once. Sequencing input: naive CD4+ T cells from PBMCs. The sample's subset: CD45RA+ positively selected. Every receptor here comes from a man younger than 30 in good health. Some clones in this sample may be carry-over from other donors' samples.

The V call is TRBV30, the J call TRBJ1-4, with D perhaps matching TRBD1 (5 bases). CDR1 is GTSNPN, CDR2 SVGIG, per germline (reference sequence). Trimming left V 3 bases short and J 8 bases short, with 13 bases between. This CDR3 is 13 amino acids long. DNA for the CDR3: TGTGCCTGGAGCGCATCTGCAGGGGAAAAACTGTTTTTT. Translating gives CAWSASAGEKLFF.

V is TRBV21-1 and J is TRBJ2-7; TRBD2, the table's D call, lacks a check against the DNA. TRBV21-1 is a documented pseudogene. The CDR3 runs 16 residues. The CDR3 region is CANLDAISGLSYEQYF. The CDR3 DNA reads TGTGCCAACCTCGACGCTATCAGCGGGCTCTCCTACGAGCAGTACTTC.

The V call is TRBV18, the J call TRBJ1-1; TRBD1 aligns across 8 bases. Trimming took 5 bases from V and 5 from J; bases not matched to a gene: 13. Germline CDR1 is KGHSH and CDR2 is LQKENI. The CDR3 consists of 16 residues. The CDR3 nucleotides are TGTGCCAGCTCAGGGGCAGGGGGCCCCCGAGCGACTGAAGCTTTCTTT. Translated: CASSGAGGPRATEAFF.

The rearrangement links TRBV6-6 to TRBJ1-5; 7 bases align to TRBD1. This CDR3 is 15 amino acids long. The V gene end was trimmed by 6 bases and the J gene end by 5 bases; junction bases not matched to a gene: 10. Germline V gene data show CDR1 as MNHNY and CDR2 as SVGAGI (reference sequence). The CDR3 here is CASSPGTAFHQPQHF. The CDR3 coding sequence is TGTGCCAGCAGCCCCGGGACAGCATTCCATCAGCCCCAGCATTTT.

The CDR3 spells CASSWSVGELFF. CDR3 DNA: TGTGCCAGCAGTTGGAGTGTAGGGGAGCTGTTTTTT. The chain joins TRBV28 to TRBJ2-2; D unresolved. The germline gives CDR1 MDHEN, CDR2 SYDVKM. V shed 4 bases and J shed 8 bases, with 8 bases lying between them. The CDR3 totals 12 residues.

The rearrangement joins TRBV7-9 to TRBJ2-1, with D uncertain. The CDR3 loop spans 15 amino acids. The germline CDR1 and CDR2 sequences are SEHNR and FQNEAQ (reference sequence). The germline V and J ends were trimmed by 1 base and 5 bases, with 12 bases remaining between them. The CDR3 here is CASSLVMPFHNEQFF. CDR3 nucleotide sequence: TGTGCCAGCAGCTTAGTAATGCCTTTCCACAATGAGCAGTTCTTC.

The sample holds a few counts of this clone. This chain joins TRBV19 and TRBJ1-2; tentatively, D is TRBD1 (6 bases). The CDR3 covers 17 residues. Trimming removed 0 bases from V and 4 bases from J, with 18 bases in between. Germline CDR1 is LNHDA and CDR2 is SQIVND (reference sequence). As DNA, the CDR3 is TGTGCCAGTAGTATAGATGTCCCCGGGACAAGGACCTATGGCTACACCTTC. Amino acid sequence: CASSIDVPGTRTYGYTF.

J is TRBJ1-1 and V is TRBV11-2; 7 nucleotides agree with TRBD1. The V gene end was trimmed by 4 bases and the J gene end by 3 bases; junction bases not matched to a gene: 5. Germline-derived CDR1 and CDR2 are SGHAT and FQNNGV. The CDR3 extends over 14 amino acids. The CDR3 DNA is TGTGCCAGCAGCTACAGGGGTGACGACACTGAAGCTTTCTTT. Encoded protein: CASSYRGDDTEAFF.

This rearrangement joins TRBV13 to TRBJ2-2, with TRBD1 identical over 9 bases. After removal of 1 base from V and 3 bases from J, the junction contained 9 bases not matched to a gene. CDR3 length: 18 amino acids. The germline V gene encodes CDR1 PRHDT and CDR2 FYEKMQ (reference sequence). The CDR3 DNA is TGTGCCAGCAGCTTAGCGTTCCGGGACAGGGATTACACCGGGGAGCTGTTTTTT. It yields the protein CASSLAFRDRDYTGELFF.

Only one count was recorded for this clone. The chain carries TRBV28 and TRBJ2-7, with a weak D call TRBD1 (6 bases). Trimming pared 4 bases from V and 5 bases from J, leaving 9 bases between. Per germline, CDR1 MDHEN and CDR2 SYDVKM. The length of the CDR3 is 12 residues. CDR3 protein: CASSWGRNEQYF. As DNA, the CDR3 is TGTGCCAGCAGTTGGGGGCGTAACGAGCAGTACTTC.

The chain is built from TRBV19 and TRBJ1-4; no clear D gene. From germline, CDR1 is LNHDA and CDR2 SQIVND (reference sequence). There are 12 residues in the CDR3. V was trimmed by 4 bases and J by 7 bases, leaving 7 bases between them. CDR3 loop: CASSRAAEKLFF. The CDR3 nucleotides are TGTGCCAGTAGTAGGGCGGCTGAAAAACTGTTTTTT.

The chain has TRBV7-9 and TRBJ1-1; 8 bases are a match to TRBD1. This CDR3 has 13 amino acids. V was clipped by 5 bases and J by 4 bases; unmatched bases: 3. Germline V gives CDR1 SEHNR, CDR2 FQNEAQ (reference sequence). The CDR3 nucleotides are TGTGCCAGCAGCGTGGACAGGGCCACTGAAGCTTTCTTT. Amino acids: CASSVDRATEAFF.

The genes are TRBV19 and TRBJ1-3, with D tentatively TRBD1 (5 bases). The CDR3 loop spans 15 amino acids. The V end lost 9 bases, the J end lost 2 bases, and 17 bases lay between the germline ends. Germline CDR1 and CDR2: LNHDA and SQIVND (reference sequence). The CDR3 spells CASRRGDAPGNTIYF. CDR3 nucleotides: TGTGCCAGCAGGAGAGGGGACGCTCCTGGAAACACCATATATTTT.

This rearrangement joins TRBV30 to TRBJ1-1, with D perhaps TRBD1 (5 bases). This CDR3 is built from 13 residues. CDR1 is GTSNPN and CDR2 is SVGIG in the germline V gene (reference sequence). The V gene lost 3 bases and the J gene lost 0 bases, with 8 bases spanning the gap. CDR3 nucleotides: TGTGCCTGGAGCGAGGGACTGAACACTGAAGCTTTCTTT. Amino acid sequence: CAWSEGLNTEAFF.

V is TRBV6-1 and J is TRBJ1-2; tentatively, D is TRBD1 (5 bases). The CDR3 loop spans 15 amino acids. Trimming shortened V by 6 bases and J by 4 bases, and 18 bases separated the two germline ends. The V gene's germline CDR1 is MNHNS and CDR2 SASEGT. The CDR3 is CASSGSHRGGYGYTF. The CDR3 DNA sequence: TGTGCCAGCAGCGGAAGTCACCGCGGGGGCTATGGCTACACCTTC.

This chain uses TRBV9 with TRBJ2-7; 10 nucleotides align to TRBD1. The trim removed 0 bases at V and 9 bases at J, leaving 9 bases unmatched. Looked up from germline, CDR1 is SGDLS and CDR2 is YYNGEE. CDR3 length: 15 amino acids. CDR3 sequence: CASSVGGTGEVRQYF. DNA of the CDR3: TGTGCCAGCAGCGTAGGAGGGACAGGGGAAGTAAGGCAGTACTTC.